This entry features one T cell receptor (beta chain) sequence. This record comes from a study of metastatic and nonmetastatic thyroid tumors. TCRdb reanalyzed the PCR reads with MiXCR. The repertoire includes more than 15,000 clones, 30% to 40% of them detected once, and approximately 7% sits in the top ten. No patient received treatment before thyroid surgery. The V and J ends lost 0 bases and 4 bases respectively, with 12 bases between them. This CDR3 is 15 amino acids long. From germline, CDR1 is SGHTA and CDR2 FQGNSA. The sample was tumor tissue. This receptor was identified in a female donor with papillary thyroid cancer or a benign thyroid nodule (not recorded which). Some clones in this sample may be carry-over from other donors' samples. V and J are TRBV7-2 and TRBJ1-2; D is uncertain. The CDR3 region has the DNA TGTGCCAGCAGCTTAGCATTGGGCCAGGCCTATGGCTACACCTTC. It specifies CASSLALGQAYGYTF.